This T cell receptor (beta chain) was obtained from a study of PD-L1 blockade in urothelial cancer. About the study: Atezolizumab (1,200 mg intravenously every 3 weeks) began in 2014 for patients. Whole-study findings and limits: Durable-benefit cases showed more tumor-associated blood clone expansion at 3 weeks.

The CDR3 has 21 amino acids. Germline V CDR1 and CDR2: MDHEN, SYDVKM. V shed 8 bases, J shed 8 bases, and the junction held 25 bases outside the gene matches. This clone was observed a single time. What it binds is not known. Into every PCR, synthetic TCR analog templates were spiked. Here immunoSEQ multiplex PCR was the method, and the copy in TCRdb shows in-frame clones only, minus some. The sample carries about 49,000 clones, 75% to 85% recorded once. Time point indicated: pretreatment peripheral blood. Each patient gave between 1 and 8 samples, pretreatment and on-treatment. This rearrangement joins TRBV28 to TRBJ2-4; 15 bases are a match to TRBD2. The origin of this receptor is a man between 65 and 79 years old with urothelial cancer. The sequencing used PBMCs, collected around atezolizumab (anti-PD-L1) treatment. The CDR3, as DNA: TGTGCCAGCCGGCCCTGGGGACTAGCGGGAGGTAAAGATTCAGGGAGAGACATTCAGTACTTC. Translating it yields CASRPWGLAGGKDSGRDIQYF. The entire variable domain, with the rest obtained from reference TRBV28 and TRBJ2-4, is as follows: DVKVTQSSRYLVKRTGEKVFLECVQDMDHENMFWYRQDPGLGLRLIYFSYDVKMKEKGDIPEGYSVSREKKERFSLILESASTNQTSMYLCASRPWGLAGGKDSGRDIQYFGAGTRLSVL.